The clone carrying this T cell receptor (beta chain) was seen only a few times. TCRdb processed the 5' RACE reads anew with MiXCR; each CDR3 protein has one entry. The sample has 100,000 to 120,000 distinct CDR3 sequences; roughly an eighth are singletons. This specimen comes from a study of early T cells in non-severe SARS-CoV-2 infection. The germline V gene has CDR1 LGHDT and CDR2 YNNKEL (reference sequence). With 4 bases clipped from V and 4 bases from J, the junction kept 6 bases outside the gene matches. The CDR3 runs 14 residues. The source is an adult who was a healthcare worker with PCR-confirmed SARS-CoV-2 infection or an uninfected control (not recorded which). The chain joins TRBV3-1 to TRBJ1-1, with 7 positions matching TRBD1. Sequenced here: whole blood, sampled at baseline. DNA of the CDR3: TGTGCCAGCAGCCGCCGACAGGGAAGCACTGAAGCTTTCTTT. This codes for CASSRRQGSTEAFF.